One sample yielded the 15 T cell receptor beta chains listed below, sequenced in a study of cytomegalovirus exposure and HLA in healthy donors. The PCR employed 60 Vbeta primers together with 13 Jbeta primers. Only in-frame clones appear in the TCRdb table, and some are missing; sequencing was by immunoSEQ multiplex PCR. The data contain 100,000 to 150,000 clones, about 78% of them singletons. Sequencing was done on a sample of PBMCs. The receptor set was obtained from a human donor in good health.

About this clone itself: This CDR3 is also generated by other DNA sequences in the sample. The chain employs TRBV9 and TRBJ2-7, with a possible D match to TRBD1 (5 bases). Trimming pared 0 bases from V and 0 bases from J, leaving 7 bases between. This CDR3 comprises 14 residues. CDR1 is SGDLS and CDR2 is YYNGEE in the germline V gene. CDR3: CASSVGGSSYEQYF. The DNA of the CDR3 is TGTGCCAGCAGCGTAGGGGGCAGCTCCTACGAGCAGTACTTC.

The rearrangement joins TRBV27 to TRBJ2-3; TRBD1 aligns across 9 bases. With V trimmed by 5 bases and J by 3 bases, 9 bases remained unmatched. The CDR3 spans 16 residues. Looked up from germline, CDR1 is MNHEY and CDR2 is SMNVEV (reference sequence). The CDR3, as DNA: TGTGCCAGCAGTGCCACCGGGACAGGGTGGACAGATACGCAGTATTTT. The encoded protein is CASSATGTGWTDTQYF.

V is TRBV5-4 and J is TRBJ2-5, with 7 bases identical to TRBD1. The CDR3 totals 17 residues. Germline loops: CDR1 SGHNT, CDR2 YYREEE (reference sequence). The J segment lost 2 bases and the V segment lost 4 bases, leaving 14 bases of the junction unmatched. The CDR3 loop reads CASSRQLGQRGQETQYF. The CDR3 DNA reads TGTGCCAGCAGCCGACAATTGGGACAGAGGGGACAAGAGACCCAGTACTTC.

The J gene is TRBJ1-3, the V gene TRBV7-9, with D perhaps TRBD1 (6 bases). In germline, CDR1 is SEHNR, CDR2 FQNEAQ (reference sequence). The V end was cut by 11 bases, the J end by 4 bases, with 9 bases between. This CDR3 is 11 amino acids long. The DNA for the CDR3 is TGTGCCTCCACAGGGGGAAACACCATATATTTT. Its translation is CASTGGNTIYF.

This clone has just a few counts. This sequence joins TRBV5-4 and TRBJ2-7; TRBD2 matches at 10 bases. There are 14 residues in the CDR3. V dropped 3 bases and J dropped 1; count of bases not matched to a gene: 1. The germline CDR1 and CDR2 sequences are SGHNT and YYREEE (reference sequence). The chain's CDR3 is CASSSSGGSYEQYF. DNA for the CDR3: TGTGCCAGCAGCTCTAGCGGGGGATCCTACGAGCAGTACTTC.

V usage is TRBV5-1 and J usage is TRBJ2-5; TRBD2 matches 11 bases. Germline assignment: CDR1 SGHRS and CDR2 YFSETQ. Trimming cost V 0 bases and J 3 bases; bases outside gene matches: 7. CDR3 length equals 17 residues. CDR3 coding DNA: TGCGCCAGCAGCTTGGCCGGGTTGACTAGCGGGAAAGAGACCCAGTACTTC. Protein: CASSLAGLTSGKETQYF.

The chain is built from TRBV7-2 and TRBJ2-7; the match to TRBD2 covers 10 bases. CDR1 is SGHTA and CDR2 is FQGNSA in the germline V gene. The CDR3 is made up of 17 amino acids. V shed 1 base and J 1 base; nucleotides not matched to a gene: 7. CDR3 residues: CASSLGLRTSGSYEQYF. CDR3 nucleotide sequence: TGTGCCAGCAGCTTAGGATTACGGACTAGCGGATCCTACGAGCAGTACTTC.

The chain joins TRBV29-1 to TRBJ2-3; 8 nucleotides agree with TRBD1. Germline V gene lookup returns CDR1 SQVTM and CDR2 ANQGSEA. J lost 1 base, V lost 6 bases, and 9 bases had no gene match. CDR3 length equals 15 residues. The CDR3 is CSVTGRGRGTDTQYF. The DNA of the CDR3 is TGCAGCGTAACCGGCAGGGGGCGAGGCACAGATACGCAGTATTTT.

This clone came up a few times. The chain carries TRBV30 and TRBJ2-1; no reliable D call. V lost 7 bases and J 6 bases, leaving 19 bases between the germline ends. The CDR3 extends over 14 amino acids. Germline CDR1 reads GTSNPN; CDR2 reads SVGIG (reference sequence). The CDR3 reads CASQPGSALNEQFF. The CDR3, as DNA: TGTGCCTCCCAACCCGGGTCGGCCCTCAATGAGCAGTTCTTC. The full variable domain, its missing parts supplied by reference TRBV30 and TRBJ2-1, is SQTIHQWPATLVQPVGSPLSLECTVEGTSNPNLYWYRQAAGRGLQLLFYSVGIGQISSEVPQNLSASRPQDRQFILSSKKLLLSDSGFYLCASQPGSALNEQFFGPGTRLTVL.

This clone has just one count. The genes are TRBV10-3 and TRBJ2-7, with 9 positions matching TRBD1. Germline assignment: CDR1 ENHRY and CDR2 SYGVKD. V shed 10 bases and J 7 bases; nucleotides not matched to a gene: 17. This CDR3 has 15 residues. CDR3 nucleotide sequence: TGTGCCACCACCGTGGGGGGACAGGGATCGCGTGAGCAGTACTTC. It is translated as CATTVGGQGSREQYF.

The chain carries TRBV29-1 and TRBJ1-3; a weak D match, TRBD1 (5 bases). The CDR3 is 13 amino acids. CDR1 and CDR2 (germline): SQVTM, ANQGSEA. Deletions cut 1 base from V and 4 bases from J, with 8 bases between. Here the CDR3 reads CSVEVAGGNTIYF. CDR3 in DNA: TGCAGCGTTGAAGTGGCAGGGGGAAACACCATATATTTT.

Written as DNA, the CDR3 is TGTGCCAGCAGCTTGGGTTACTACGAGCAGTACTTC. This translates into CASSLGYYEQYF. V is TRBV5-5 and J is TRBJ2-7; no firm D call. CDR1 and CDR2 (germline): SGHKS, YYEKEE (reference sequence). CDR3 length: 12 amino acids. Deletions cut 0 bases from V and 3 bases from J, with 4 bases between.

This clone is a singleton in its sample. V and J are TRBV27 and TRBJ1-2; D may be TRBD1 (5 bases). Germline lookup yields CDR1 MNHEY and CDR2 SMNVEV (reference sequence). V lost 1 base and J lost 4, with 13 bases in between. This CDR3 is built from 15 residues. In DNA, the CDR3 is TGTGCCAGCAGTTTATTAGGGGCCTACCCCTATGGCTACACCTTC. Translating gives CASSLLGAYPYGYTF.

The rearrangement uses TRBV30 and TRBJ1-5; D call uncertain. Trimming removed 2 bases from V and 0 bases from J, with 8 bases in between. Germline V gene sequence: CDR1 GTSNPN, CDR2 SVGIG (reference sequence). The CDR3 runs 14 residues. The CDR3, as DNA: TGTGCCTGGAGTAGGCACTATAGCAATCAGCCCCAGCATTTT. Translated: CAWSRHYSNQPQHF. Drawing the rest from reference TRBV30 and TRBJ1-5, the complete variable domain is SQTIHQWPATLVQPVGSPLSLECTVEGTSNPNLYWYRQAAGRGLQLLFYSVGIGQISSEVPQNLSASRPQDRQFILSSKKLLLSDSGFYLCAWSRHYSNQPQHFGDGTRLSIL.

The chain couples TRBV5-1 to TRBJ2-7, with 11 bases lining up with TRBD1. After removal of 2 bases from V and 7 bases from J, the junction contained 5 bases not matched to a gene. There are 14 residues in the CDR3. The V gene's germline CDR1 is SGHRS and CDR2 YFSETQ. The CDR3 reads CASSFGQGAREQYF. The DNA for the CDR3 is TGCGCCAGCAGCTTCGGACAGGGGGCGCGGGAGCAGTACTTC.